This TCR beta chain was profiled in a study of stem cell transplantation in POMP-related autoinflammatory disease (dated by TCRdb to the early 2020s). As for the study more broadly: The study hypothesized that defective thymoproteasomes impair MHC class I-dependent CD8+ T-cell differentiation and positive selection, skewing the TRB repertoire. After transplant, DNA chimerism analysis showed 100% donor engraftment of neutrophils and platelets through one year. The effect of POMP deficiency on T-cell receptor beta repertoire diversity and CDR3 characteristics was assessed by high-throughput TRB sequencing. Prior to transplant, the patients had CD4+ naive T-cell skewing, low CD8+ T-cell proportions, and decreased T-cell cytokine secretion.

What the research found in general, with its limitations: Across all analyzed T-cell subsets, PRAID patients tended toward lower TRB diversity and higher clonality. The number of unique TRB V-J gene pairings in PRAID patients was restricted. In PRAID patients, the trend toward lower diversity and increased clonality reached statistical significance only for regulatory T cells.

Of note for this clone: What this receptor recognizes is not known. The record has no base qualities; no much larger clone is one base away.

Explained via the paper, the time point label denotes: after hematopoietic stem cell transplant. PRAID featured prominent immunodeficiency alongside autoinflammation. Prior to TRB sequencing, T-cell subsets (conventional T cells, CD8+ T cells, regulatory T cells, T follicular helper cells) were sorted. The library was generated by the immunoSEQ multiplex PCR assay. The study's processing was this. Repertoire diversity was quantified with Shannon entropy, accounting for clonal size distribution. The Gini-Simpson index (Simpson_1-D) was used to measure inequality of clonotype distribution. The immuneACCESS repertoire file appears here via TCRdb, limited to in-frame rearrangements. These files lack a portion of the clones; in checked studies, under half of the deficit traces to unresolved V genes, and the cause of the others is not known. V, J and clone size were drawn from that table, and D and trimming were deduced from the DNA. Counted in this sample were several thousand clones; over 75% of them appeared once. Of the sample, under 15% falls within the top ten clones.

V is pruned by 6 bases and J by 2 bases, leaving 6 bases of the junction without a gene match. The CDR3, cysteine through phenylalanine, is 15 amino acids long. Just the 45-base CDR3 DNA is kept, in frame starting at base 1. CDR1 and CDR2 (SEHNR, FQNEAQ) derive from the germline V gene (reference sequence). This TCR was sampled from a human patient with POMP-related autoinflammation and immune dysregulation (PRAID). Following a transplant, some T lymphocytes may have been derived from the graft donor. The rearrangement joined TRBV7-9 to TRBJ2-7; TRBD2 lines up with 11 middle nucleotides. This specimen consisted of CD8+ T cells from PBMCs, obtained after stem cell transplantation. CDR3 sequence: CASRPGTSGTYEQYF. The DNA sequence is given as TGTGCCAGCAGACCCGGGACTAGCGGAACCTACGAGCAGTACTTC.